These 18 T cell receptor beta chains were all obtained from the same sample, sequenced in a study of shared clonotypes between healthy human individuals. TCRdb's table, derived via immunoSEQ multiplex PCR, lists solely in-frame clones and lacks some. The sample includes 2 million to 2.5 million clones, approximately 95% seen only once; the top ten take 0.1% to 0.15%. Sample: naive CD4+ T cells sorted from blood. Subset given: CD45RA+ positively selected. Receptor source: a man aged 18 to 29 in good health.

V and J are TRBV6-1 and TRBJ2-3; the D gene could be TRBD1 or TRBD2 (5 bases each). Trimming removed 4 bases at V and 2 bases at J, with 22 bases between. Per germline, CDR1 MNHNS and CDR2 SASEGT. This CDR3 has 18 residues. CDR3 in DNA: TGTGCCAGCAGTGGTACCAGGGACGCGGAACCACACACAGATACGCAGTATTTT. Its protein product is CASSGTRDAEPHTDTQYF.

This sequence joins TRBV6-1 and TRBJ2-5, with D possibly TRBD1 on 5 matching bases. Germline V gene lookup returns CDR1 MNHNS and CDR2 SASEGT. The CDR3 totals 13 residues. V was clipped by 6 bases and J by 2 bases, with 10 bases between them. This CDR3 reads CASSPDRQETQYF. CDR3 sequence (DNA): TGTGCCAGCAGCCCAGACAGACAAGAGACCCAGTACTTC.

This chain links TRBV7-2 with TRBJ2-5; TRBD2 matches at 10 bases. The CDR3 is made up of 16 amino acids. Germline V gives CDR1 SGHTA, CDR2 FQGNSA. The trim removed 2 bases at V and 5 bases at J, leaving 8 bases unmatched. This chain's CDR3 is CASSLYLAGAGETQYF. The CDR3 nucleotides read TGTGCCAGCAGCTTATATCTAGCGGGAGCCGGGGAGACCCAGTACTTC.

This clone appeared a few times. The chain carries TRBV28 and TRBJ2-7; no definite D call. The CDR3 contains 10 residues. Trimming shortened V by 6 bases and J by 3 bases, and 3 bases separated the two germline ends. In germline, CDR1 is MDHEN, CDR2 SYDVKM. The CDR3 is CASSHYEQYF. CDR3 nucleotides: TGTGCCAGCAGCCACTACGAGCAGTACTTC.

The CDR3 region is CASSIRDAPFQNTEAFF. In DNA form, the CDR3 reads TGTGCCAGCAGCATCCGGGACGCCCCTTTTCAGAACACTGAAGCTTTCTTT. This chain links TRBV9 with TRBJ1-1; D is perhaps TRBD1 (5 bases). Between the trimmed V and J ends, which lost 4 bases and 1 base, there was a span of 20 bases. CDR1 is SGDLS, CDR2 YYNGEE, per germline. The CDR3 extends over 17 amino acids.

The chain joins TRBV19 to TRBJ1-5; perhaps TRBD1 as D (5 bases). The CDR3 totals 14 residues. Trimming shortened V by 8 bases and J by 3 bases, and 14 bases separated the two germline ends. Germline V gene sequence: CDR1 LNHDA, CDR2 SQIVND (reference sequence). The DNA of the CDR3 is TGTGCCAGTGGGGACCGACAGCTCAATCAGCCCCAGCATTTT. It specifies CASGDRQLNQPQHF.

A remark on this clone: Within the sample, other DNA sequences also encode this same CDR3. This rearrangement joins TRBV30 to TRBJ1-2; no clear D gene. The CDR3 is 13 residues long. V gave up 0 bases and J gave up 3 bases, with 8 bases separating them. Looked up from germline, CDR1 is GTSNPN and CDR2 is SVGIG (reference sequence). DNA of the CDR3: TGTGCCTGGAGTGTTGAGGGCTACTATGGCTACACCTTC. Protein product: CAWSVEGYYGYTF.

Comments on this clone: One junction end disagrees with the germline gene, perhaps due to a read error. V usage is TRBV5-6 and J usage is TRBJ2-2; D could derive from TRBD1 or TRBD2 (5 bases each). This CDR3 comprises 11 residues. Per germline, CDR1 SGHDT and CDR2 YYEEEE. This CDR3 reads CASSQLGVLFF. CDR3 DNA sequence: TGTGCCAGCAGTCAGTTGGGGGTGCTGTTTTTT.

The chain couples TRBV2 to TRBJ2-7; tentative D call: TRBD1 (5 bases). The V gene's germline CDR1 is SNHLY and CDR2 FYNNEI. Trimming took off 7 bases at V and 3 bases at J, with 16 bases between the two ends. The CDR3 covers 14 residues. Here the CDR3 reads CASIRQTLIYEQYF. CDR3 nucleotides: TGTGCCAGCATAAGACAGACCTTAATCTACGAGCAGTACTTC.

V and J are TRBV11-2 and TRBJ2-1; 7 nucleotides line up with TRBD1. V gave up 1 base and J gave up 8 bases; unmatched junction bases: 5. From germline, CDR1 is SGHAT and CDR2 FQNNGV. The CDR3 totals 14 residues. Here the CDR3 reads CASSLGGTADEQFF. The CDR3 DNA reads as TGTGCCAGCAGCTTAGGGGGGACAGCGGATGAGCAGTTCTTC.

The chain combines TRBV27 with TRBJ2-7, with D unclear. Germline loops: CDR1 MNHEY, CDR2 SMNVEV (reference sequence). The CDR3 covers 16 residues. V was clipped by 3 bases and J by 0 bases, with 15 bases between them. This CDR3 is CASSFVVTLISYEQYF. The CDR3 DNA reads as TGTGCCAGCAGTTTTGTTGTGACCCTGATCTCCTACGAGCAGTACTTC.

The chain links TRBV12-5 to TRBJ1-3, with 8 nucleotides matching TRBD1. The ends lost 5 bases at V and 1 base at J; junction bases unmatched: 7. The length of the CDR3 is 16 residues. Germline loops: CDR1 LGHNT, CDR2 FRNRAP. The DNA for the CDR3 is TGTGCTAGTGGTATGCAGGGGGCGATGTCTGGAAACACCATATATTTT. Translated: CASGMQGAMSGNTIYF. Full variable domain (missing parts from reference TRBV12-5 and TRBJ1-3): DARVTQTPRHKVTEMGQEVTMRCQPILGHNTVFWYRQTMMQGLELLAYFRNRAPLDDSGMPKDRFSAEMPDATLATLKIQPSEPRDSAVYFCASGMQGAMSGNTIYFGEGSWLTVV.

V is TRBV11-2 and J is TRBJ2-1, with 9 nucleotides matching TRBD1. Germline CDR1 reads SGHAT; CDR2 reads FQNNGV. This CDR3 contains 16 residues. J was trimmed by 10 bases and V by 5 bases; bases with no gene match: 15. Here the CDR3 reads CASSPLDRGGHREQFF. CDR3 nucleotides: TGTGCCAGCAGCCCGCTGGACAGGGGAGGTCATCGGGAGCAGTTCTTC.

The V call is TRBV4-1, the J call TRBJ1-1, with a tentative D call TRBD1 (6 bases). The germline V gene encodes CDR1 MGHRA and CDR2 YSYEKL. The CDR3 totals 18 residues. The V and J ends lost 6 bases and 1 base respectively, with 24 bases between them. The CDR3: CASSRQGSSGHKNTEAFF. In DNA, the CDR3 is TGCGCCAGCAGTCGACAAGGTTCCTCGGGACATAAGAACACTGAAGCTTTCTTT.

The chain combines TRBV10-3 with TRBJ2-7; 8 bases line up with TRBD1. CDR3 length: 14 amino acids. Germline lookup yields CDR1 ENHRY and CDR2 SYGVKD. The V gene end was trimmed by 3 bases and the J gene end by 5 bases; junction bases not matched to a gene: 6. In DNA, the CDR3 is TGTGCCATCAGTGATGGGCAGGGGGCCCACGAGCAGTACTTC. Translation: CAISDGQGAHEQYF.

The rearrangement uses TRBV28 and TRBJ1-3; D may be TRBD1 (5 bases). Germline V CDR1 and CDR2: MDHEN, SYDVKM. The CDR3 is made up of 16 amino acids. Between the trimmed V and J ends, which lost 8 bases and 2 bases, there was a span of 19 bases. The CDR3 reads CASLSAGRAPGNTIYF. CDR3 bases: TGTGCCAGCCTCTCTGCGGGCAGGGCTCCTGGAAACACCATATATTTT.

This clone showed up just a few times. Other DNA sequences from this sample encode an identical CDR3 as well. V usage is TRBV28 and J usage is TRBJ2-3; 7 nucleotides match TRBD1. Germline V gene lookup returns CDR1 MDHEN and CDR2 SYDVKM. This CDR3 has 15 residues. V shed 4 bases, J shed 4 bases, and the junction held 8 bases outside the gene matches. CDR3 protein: CASSSAGGLADTQYF. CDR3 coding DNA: TGTGCCAGCAGTTCGGCAGGGGGTCTTGCAGATACGCAGTATTTT.

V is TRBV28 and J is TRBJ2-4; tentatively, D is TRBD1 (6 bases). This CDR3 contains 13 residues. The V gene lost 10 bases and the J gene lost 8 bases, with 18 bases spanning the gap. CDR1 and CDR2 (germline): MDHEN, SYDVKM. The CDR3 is CATLGANGDIQYF. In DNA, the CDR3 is TGTGCCACCCTGGGGGCCAATGGGGACATTCAGTACTTC.